The sequence of this TCR beta chain was determined in a study of T-cell memory formation after mild COVID-19. Study-level results: A second wave expanding day 15 to 37 was CD4+-biased; contracting clones were balanced.

Details on this clonotype: Its antigen remains unknown.

TCRdb fed the 5' RACE reads into MiXCR, producing one record per CDR3 protein. This sample has hundreds of thousands of distinct CDR3 sequences, with 15% found just once. The sample consisted of PBMCs or a T cell subset sorted from them (not recorded which). The receptor comes from a man between 18 and 29 years old who had mild COVID-19 (a few samples of this study predate the infection). Cell type and time point are not known.

In nucleotides, the CDR3 is TGTGCCAGTAAAGGGACCGTCCAAGAGACCCAGTACTTC. Its translation: CASKGTVQETQYF. The chain combines TRBV19 with TRBJ2-5; either TRBD1 or TRBD2 may fit D (5 bases each). Germline values: CDR1 LNHDA, CDR2 SQIVND (reference sequence). With 7 bases removed from V and 1 base from J, the gap between germline ends came to 10 bases. This CDR3 is 13 amino acids long.